This T cell receptor beta chain was found in a study of technical replicates of blood from a few donors. The germline V and J ends were trimmed by 4 bases and 5 bases, with 11 bases remaining between them. The CDR3 extends over 13 amino acids. In germline, CDR1 is WNHNN, CDR2 SYGVQD (reference sequence). Here immunoSEQ multiplex PCR was the method, and the copy in TCRdb shows in-frame clones only, minus some. Of tens of thousands of clones in the sample, around nine tenths were seen once. The gene calls are TRBV10-1 and TRBJ2-5; D gene ambiguous. The source material was T cells isolated from PBMCs. The receptor's source is a human donor in good health. CDR3 residues: CASSVAGRETQYF. The CDR3 bases are TGCGCCAGCAGTGTCGCAGGTCGGGAGACCCAGTACTTC.